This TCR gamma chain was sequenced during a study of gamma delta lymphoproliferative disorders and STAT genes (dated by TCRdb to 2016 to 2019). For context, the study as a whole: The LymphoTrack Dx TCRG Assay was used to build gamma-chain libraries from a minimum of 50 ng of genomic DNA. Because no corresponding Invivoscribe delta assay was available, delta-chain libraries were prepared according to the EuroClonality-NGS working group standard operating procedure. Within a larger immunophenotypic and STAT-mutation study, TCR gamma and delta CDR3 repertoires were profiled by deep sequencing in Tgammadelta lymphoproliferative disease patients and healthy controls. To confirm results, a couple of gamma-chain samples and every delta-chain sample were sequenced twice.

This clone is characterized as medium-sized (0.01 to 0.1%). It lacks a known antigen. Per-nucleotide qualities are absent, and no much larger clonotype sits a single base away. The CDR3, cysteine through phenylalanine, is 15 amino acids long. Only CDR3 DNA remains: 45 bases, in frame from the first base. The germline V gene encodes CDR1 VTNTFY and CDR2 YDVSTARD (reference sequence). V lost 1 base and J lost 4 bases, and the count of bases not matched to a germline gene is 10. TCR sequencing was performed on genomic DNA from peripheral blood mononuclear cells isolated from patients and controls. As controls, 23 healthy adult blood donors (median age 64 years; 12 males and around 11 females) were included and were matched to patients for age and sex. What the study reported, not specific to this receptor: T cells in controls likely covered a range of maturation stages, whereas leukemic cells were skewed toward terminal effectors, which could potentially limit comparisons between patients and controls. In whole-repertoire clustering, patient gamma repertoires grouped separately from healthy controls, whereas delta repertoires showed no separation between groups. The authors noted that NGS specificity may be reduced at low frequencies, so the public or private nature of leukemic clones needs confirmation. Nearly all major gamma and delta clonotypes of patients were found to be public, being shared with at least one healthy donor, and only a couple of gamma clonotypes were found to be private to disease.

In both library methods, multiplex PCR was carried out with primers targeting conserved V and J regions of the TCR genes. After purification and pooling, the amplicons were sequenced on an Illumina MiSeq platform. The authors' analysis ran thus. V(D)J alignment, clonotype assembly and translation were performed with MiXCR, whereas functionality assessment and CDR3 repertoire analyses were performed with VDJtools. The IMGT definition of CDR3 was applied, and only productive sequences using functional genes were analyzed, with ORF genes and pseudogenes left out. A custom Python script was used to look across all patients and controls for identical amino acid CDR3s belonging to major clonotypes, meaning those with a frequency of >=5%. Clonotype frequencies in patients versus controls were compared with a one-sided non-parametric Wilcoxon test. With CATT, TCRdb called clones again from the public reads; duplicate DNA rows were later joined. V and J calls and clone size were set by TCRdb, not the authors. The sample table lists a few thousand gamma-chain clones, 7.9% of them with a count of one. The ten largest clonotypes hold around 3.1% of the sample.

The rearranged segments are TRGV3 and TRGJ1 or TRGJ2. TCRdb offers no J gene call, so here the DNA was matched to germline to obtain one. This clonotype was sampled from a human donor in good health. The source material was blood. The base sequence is TGTGCCACCTGGGACAGACAAGAATTGTATTATAAGAAACTCTTT. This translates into CATWDRQELYYKKLF.